The source of this TCR beta chain is a study of graft-versus-host responses after intestinal transplantation. Overall study context: Recipients uniformly received anti-thymocyte globulin induction, followed by tacrolimus and steroids for 3 to 4 years.

Whole-study findings and limits: Early declines in HvG clones that occurred post-transplant were associated with peak circulating GvH clone levels. Recipient marrow showed GvH clones, some seen first in ileum or blood.

Sequenced by immunoSEQ multiplex PCR; TCRdb stores in-frame clones only, minus some. The sample has 40,000 or so clones; roughly 96% are singletons. Remarks on this clone: Its target is not known.

V lost 0 bases, J lost 2 bases, and 17 bases lay in between. The CDR3 runs to 17 residues. This chain connects TRBV23-1 to TRBJ2-7; perhaps TRBD1 as D (5 bases). TRBV23-1 is an ORF; its function is uncertain. This material consisted of unstimulated CD8+ T cells sorted from spleen or lymph node cells, taken before transplant. The TCR originated in a human donor who was the organ donor for an intestinal transplant. The CDR3 DNA is TGCGCCAGCAGTCAATCCGATAGGGGCCCTCTAACCTACGAGCAGTACTTC. This gives the protein CASSQSDRGPLTYEQYF.